This note documents a single T cell receptor (beta chain) sequence. This receptor's antigen is unknown. Within one base of it there is no much larger clone, and no base qualities were kept. The sample originates from a study of T cell changes during pregnancy in multiple sclerosis (dated 2019 in TCRdb). General notes on the study: The study looked at changes in the T cell repertoire across pregnancy in women with multiple sclerosis.

Library preparation used the immunoSEQ multiplex PCR assay. TCRdb limited this immuneACCESS table to in-frame rearrangements with V and J called. A share of clones is missing; checked studies link under half to unresolved V genes, and the rest is unexplained. This sample comprises around 84,000 clones, 85% to 95% of them detected only once. The ten largest clones represent 0.8% to 1% of the sample. CDR1 and CDR2 are drawn from the germline V gene: MRHNA, SNTAGT. V lost 5 bases and J lost 4 bases; the stretch between them is 8 bases long. The CDR3 sequence holds 13 residues, the cysteine and phenylalanine included. Just CDR3 DNA is preserved here, 39 bases in frame from base 1.

The rearranged segments are TRBV6-4 and TRBJ2-2; the D gene lacks a confident call. This specimen consisted of peripheral blood, obtained in the second trimester of pregnancy. This TCR came from a female donor in good health, enrolled as a control in a pregnancy study. The DNA sequence is given as TGTGCCAGCAGTACTTCTAGCACCGGGGAGCTGTTTTTT. It codes for CASSTSSTGELFF.